The present entry profiles one TCR beta chain with its context. Germline assignment: CDR1 KGHDR and CDR2 SFDVKD. The V end lost 1 base, the J end lost 0 bases, and 27 bases lay between the germline ends. The CDR3 is 23 residues long. This entry is derived from a study of blood T cell repertoires in COVID-19. At the level of the study: Sites in the United States, Italy and Spain provided acute and convalescent COVID-19 samples.

Libraries were prepared by immunoSEQ multiplex PCR; TCRdb keeps only in-frame clonotypes and omits some of them. This sample has over 85,000 clones, with about 83% found just once. The gene calls are TRBV24-1 and TRBJ1-6; no clear D gene. The sample comprised peripheral blood. The origin of this receptor is a human donor in a cohort sampled during active COVID-19. The CDR3 coding sequence is TGTGCCACCAGTGATTTTGGACTCCACGGTCCACTCACCAGAACCTCCTATAATTCACCCCTCCACTTT. This translates into CATSDFGLHGPLTRTSYNSPLHF.